A single sample gave rise to the 21 T cell receptor beta chains below, sequenced in a study of blood T cell repertoires in COVID-19. Method: immunoSEQ multiplex PCR; TCRdb's copy keeps in-frame clones and lacks some. This table has around 100,000 clones, about four fifths appearing once. The material sequenced was peripheral blood. These receptors originate from a human donor in a cohort sampled during active COVID-19.

This clone was recorded only once. The chain combines TRBV5-1 with TRBJ1-1; TRBD1 matches 10 bases. Germline V gene sequence: CDR1 SGHRS, CDR2 YFSETQ. CDR3 length: 13 amino acids. Trimming removed 2 bases from V and 6 bases from J; junction bases left unmatched: 1. In nucleotides, the CDR3 is TGCGCCAGCAGCTTCGGACAGGGGGCTGAAGCTTTCTTT. This translates into CASSFGQGAEAFF.

This chain uses TRBV12-3 or TRBV12-4 with TRBJ2-1; no definite D call. There are 12 residues in the CDR3. V lost 6 bases to trimming and J lost 6 bases, with 9 bases between them. The CDR3 bases are TGTGCCAGCAGCCATAATAGCAATGAGCAGTTCTTC. Translated: CASSHNSNEQFF.

In its sample, this clone was seen once. CDR3 bases: TGTGCCAGCAGTGGGACAGGGGCTGGAAACACCATATATTTT. It translates to CASSGTGAGNTIYF. J is TRBJ1-3 and V is TRBV2; 9 nucleotides match TRBD1. Germline trimming cut 4 bases from V and 2 bases from J; bases unmatched to any gene: 0. Germline CDR1 SNHLY, CDR2 FYNNEI. The CDR3 covers 14 residues.

The genes are TRBV6-1 and TRBJ1-6; D is uncertain. This CDR3 spans 14 amino acids. Germline loops: CDR1 MNHNS, CDR2 SASEGT. V shed 2 bases and J shed 8 bases, with 10 bases lying between them. CDR3: CASSEIVSDSPLHF. Written as DNA, the CDR3 is TGTGCCAGCAGTGAAATCGTAAGCGATTCACCCCTCCACTTT.

The chain recombines TRBV5-1 with TRBJ1-4; 7 positions agree with TRBD1. The CDR3 is 14 amino acids. V lost 2 bases, J lost 4 bases, and 2 bases stayed unmatched. CDR1 is SGHRS and CDR2 is YFSETQ in the germline V gene. The CDR3 coding sequence is TGCGCCAGCAGCTTTAGACAGGGTAATGAAAAACTGTTTTTT. Encoded protein: CASSFRQGNEKLFF. Together with reference TRBV5-1 and TRBJ1-4, the CDR3 gives the full variable domain: KAGVTQTPRYLIKTRGQQVTLSCSPISGHRSVSWYQQTPGQGLQFLFEYFSETQRNKGNFPGRFSGRQFSNSRSEMNVSTLELGDSALYLCASSFRQGNEKLFFGSGTQLSVL.

The rearrangement uses TRBV11-2 and TRBJ2-5; no clear D gene. CDR1 and CDR2 from the germline V gene are SGHAT and FQNNGV. The CDR3 is 13 residues long. V gave up 5 bases and J gave up 5 bases, with 12 bases separating them. CDR3 region: CASSAALAETQYF. CDR3 nucleotide sequence: TGTGCCAGCAGCGCGGCCCTTGCGGAGACCCAGTACTTC.

V is TRBV19 and J is TRBJ1-6, with D perhaps TRBD1 (6 bases). Trimming shortened V by 5 bases and J by 6 bases, and 11 bases separated the two germline ends. Germline V gene lookup returns CDR1 LNHDA and CDR2 SQIVND (reference sequence). The CDR3 spans 14 residues. CDR3 in DNA: TGTGCCAGTAGTTGGGGGCGCGTTAATTCACCCCTCCACTTT. Its protein is CASSWGRVNSPLHF.

This clone was found a few times. The chain carries TRBV2 and TRBJ1-6; 7 bases agree with TRBD1. The CDR3 spans 14 residues. The germline V gene encodes CDR1 SNHLY and CDR2 FYNNEI. V dropped 8 bases and J dropped 7; count of bases not matched to a gene: 8. CDR3 region: CASPSGGRNSPLHF. CDR3 bases: TGTGCCAGCCCCTCAGGGGGAAGGAATTCACCCCTCCACTTT. The whole variable domain, remainder taken from reference TRBV2 and TRBJ1-6, is EPEVTQTPSHQVTQMGQEVILRCVPISNHLYFYWYRQILGQKVEFLVSFYNNEISEKSEIFDDQFSVERPDGSNFTLKIRSTKLEDSAMYFCASPSGGRNSPLHFGNGTRLTVT.

The V call is TRBV10-2, the J call TRBJ1-4; tentative D call: TRBD1 (5 bases). This CDR3 is built from 15 residues. Germline CDR1 WSHSY, CDR2 SAAADI. Between the trimmed V and J ends, which lost 8 bases and 3 bases, there was a span of 16 bases. In DNA form, the CDR3 reads TGCGCCAGCCGGGACTTTGAAAGGGCTAATGAAAAACTGTTTTTT. Translation gives CASRDFERANEKLFF.

The V and J genes are TRBV4-2 and TRBJ2-1; 7 bases fit TRBD2. Germline CDR1 is LGHNA and CDR2 is YNFKEQ. The CDR3 is 17 residues long. V trimming: 1 base; J trimming: 9 bases; junction bases outside the gene matches: 15. The CDR3 reads CASSQGSAGLDGGEQFF. As DNA, the CDR3 is TGTGCCAGCAGCCAAGGATCAGCGGGACTCGATGGGGGTGAGCAGTTCTTC.

V is TRBV5-1 and J is TRBJ2-1; D possibly corresponds to TRBD2 (6 bases). CDR1 is SGHRS and CDR2 is YFSETQ in the germline V gene. V lost 0 bases and J lost 1, with 11 bases in between. The CDR3 runs to 16 residues. The CDR3 region has the DNA TGCGCCAGCAGCTTGGTAGCTAGCGAGTCCTACAATGAGCAGTTCTTC. This translates into CASSLVASESYNEQFF. Based on the CDR3 plus reference TRBV5-1 and TRBJ2-1, the full variable domain is KAGVTQTPRYLIKTRGQQVTLSCSPISGHRSVSWYQQTPGQGLQFLFEYFSETQRNKGNFPGRFSGRQFSNSRSEMNVSTLELGDSALYLCASSLVASESYNEQFFGPGTRLTVL.

This chain connects TRBV28 to TRBJ1-1; 8 bases line up with TRBD1. In germline, CDR1 is MDHEN, CDR2 SYDVKM. The CDR3 covers 15 residues. Losses at the gene ends were 7 bases for V and 1 base for J; bases not matched to a gene: 8. The CDR3 DNA sequence: TGTGCCAGCAAAACCCCGACAGGGGAGAACACTGAAGCTTTCTTT. Its translation: CASKTPTGENTEAFF. The full variable domain, with the rest looked up from reference TRBV28 and TRBJ1-1, is DVKVTQSSRYLVKRTGEKVFLECVQDMDHENMFWYRQDPGLGLRLIYFSYDVKMKEKGDIPEGYSVSREKKERFSLILESASTNQTSMYLCASKTPTGENTEAFFGQGTRLTVV.

The CDR3 loop reads CATSQGRVPTDTQYF. The CDR3, as DNA: TGTGCCACCAGTCAGGGGCGGGTACCCACAGATACGCAGTATTTT. The V and J genes are TRBV15 and TRBJ2-3, with D perhaps matching TRBD1 (6 bases). CDR1 LNHNV and CDR2 YYDKDF come from the germline V gene (reference sequence). The V gene lost 6 bases and the J gene lost 2 bases, with 15 bases spanning the gap. The CDR3 contains 15 residues.

The chain combines TRBV5-4 with TRBJ2-1; TRBD1 matches at 12 bases. The V gene's germline CDR1 is SGHNT and CDR2 YYREEE (reference sequence). Losses at the gene ends were 0 bases for V and 8 bases for J; bases not matched to a gene: 6. The CDR3 is made up of 16 amino acids. In DNA form, the CDR3 reads TGTGCCAGCAGCTTGGGATCGGGACAGGGGGCCGATGAGCAGTTCTTC. Its translation is CASSLGSGQGADEQFF.

This clone was detected a few times. The chain joins TRBV2 to TRBJ1-2; no firm D call. There are 12 residues in the CDR3. Germline assignment: CDR1 SNHLY and CDR2 FYNNEI. The germline V and J ends were trimmed by 3 bases and 8 bases, with 10 bases remaining between them. The CDR3 DNA sequence: TGTGCCAGCAGTGATCAGCTGGGCGGCTACACCTTC. Its protein is CASSDQLGGYTF.

The V call is TRBV11-3, the J call TRBJ1-1; 7 bases map to TRBD1. Trimming took 1 base from V and 3 from J; bases not matched to a gene: 11. CDR3 length equals 17 residues. Germline CDR1 and CDR2: SGHNT and YENEEA. This CDR3 is CASSLGLGGASDTEAFF. In DNA, the CDR3 is TGTGCCAGCAGCTTAGGGTTAGGGGGCGCTTCGGACACTGAAGCTTTCTTT.

The V gene is TRBV10-2, the J gene TRBJ1-2; 11 bases are a match to TRBD1. J was trimmed by 3 bases and V by 3 bases; bases with no gene match: 6. CDR1 is WSHSY and CDR2 is SAAADI in the germline V gene. The CDR3 covers 16 residues. The CDR3: CASSDRGGQGDYGYTF. The CDR3 DNA sequence: TGCGCCAGCAGTGACCGCGGGGGACAGGGGGACTATGGCTACACCTTC.

This chain joins TRBV19 and TRBJ1-5; D is unclear. CDR1 is LNHDA and CDR2 is SQIVND in the germline V gene (reference sequence). CDR3 length equals 15 residues. V was trimmed by 7 bases and J by 4 bases, leaving 17 bases between them. This chain's CDR3 is CASTLSAWANQPQHF. CDR3 in DNA: TGTGCCAGTACCTTATCCGCTTGGGCGAATCAGCCCCAGCATTTT. Using reference TRBV19 and TRBJ1-5 for the parts outside the CDR3, the full variable domain is DGGITQSPKYLFRKEGQNVTLSCEQNLNHDAMYWYRQDPGQGLRLIYYSQIVNDFQKGDIAEGYSVSREKKESFPLTVTSAQKNPTAFYLCASTLSAWANQPQHFGDGTRLSIL.

This sequence joins TRBV18 and TRBJ1-2; 9 bases are shared with TRBD1. This CDR3 is built from 13 residues. Germline V CDR1 and CDR2: KGHSH, LQKENI. With 4 bases clipped from V and 6 bases from J, the junction kept 3 bases outside the gene matches. Here the CDR3 reads CASSLGQGNGYTF. The CDR3 coding sequence is TGTGCCAGCTCACTGGGACAGGGTAATGGCTACACCTTC.

V gene TRBV3-1 (or the pseudogene TRBV3-2) combines with J gene TRBJ1-5, with no clear D. V was shortened by 1 base and J by 3 bases, with 7 bases between the two germline ends. Per the germline V gene, CDR1 is LGHDT and CDR2 is YNNKEL (reference sequence). The CDR3 covers 14 residues. CDR3 sequence: CASSQGTPNQPQHF. In nucleotides, the CDR3 is TGTGCCAGCAGCCAAGGAACACCCAATCAGCCCCAGCATTTT.

This chain uses TRBV27 with TRBJ2-7, with 9 bases matching TRBD1. This CDR3 has 14 residues. J gave up 6 bases and V 2 bases, and 5 bases lay outside the gene matches. Germline CDR1 and CDR2: MNHEY and SMNVEV (reference sequence). The CDR3 sequence is CASSLGQGSVEQYF. CDR3 bases: TGTGCCAGCAGTTTAGGACAGGGGTCGGTCGAGCAGTACTTC.